Listed below are T cell receptor beta chains from one sample, sequenced in a study of T-cell reconstitution after alpha-beta-depleted transplantation in children. TCRdb reanalysed the PCR reads using MiXCR and keeps one entry per CDR3 protein. The table records hundreds of thousands of distinct CDR3 sequences, 16% of them present only once. Sequenced here: PBMCs from the stem cell graft donor, sampled from the stem cell graft. The receptors originated from a human donor who donated a stem cell graft to a child with acute myeloid leukemia. Both conserved end residues are part of each CDR3. A D gene is named only where the DNA matches it firmly. Not every row has a clone size; where given, it reads once, few, many or a size class.

size	J	V	D	CDR3	DNA
few	TRBJ1-2	TRBV5-5	-	CASSLGAGRNYGYTF	TGTGCCAGCAGCCTCGGCGCAGGGAGAAACTATGGCTACACCTTC
many	TRBJ1-2	TRBV7-2	-	CASSLMDNSLTNGYTF	TGTGCCAGCAGCTTAATGGACAACAGTCTCACAAATGGCTACACCTTC
many	TRBJ2-5	TRBV7-6	-	CASSLGANKETQYF	TGTGCCAGCAGCTTGGGAGCGAACAAAGAGACCCAGTACTTC
-	TRBJ1-1	TRBV29-1	-	CSFWAGGYTEAFF	TGCAGCTTCTGGGCAGGTGGATACACTGAAGCTTTCTTT
-	TRBJ2-1	TRBV20-1	-	CSARSAGVYNEQFF	TGCAGTGCCCGCAGCGCAGGGGTTTACAATGAGCAGTTCTTC
-	TRBJ1-4	TRBV13	TRBD1	CASSLEGTGSKLFF	TGTGCCAGCAGCTTAGAAGGGACAGGGTCAAAACTGTTTTTT
-	TRBJ2-5	TRBV20-1	-	CSARVRDRKTQYF	TGCAGTGCTAGAGTCCGGGATCGAAAGACCCAGTACTTC
many	TRBJ2-4	TRBV20-1	-	CSAKTGWTKNIQYF	TGCAGTGCAAAAACAGGGTGGACCAAAAACATTCAGTACTTC
-	TRBJ2-2	TRBV6-5	TRBD2	CASSYSSLASGGSGELFF	TGTGCCAGCAGTTACTCGAGTCTAGCTAGCGGGGGGTCCGGGGAGCTGTTTTTT
many	TRBJ2-1	TRBV6-5	TRBD2	CASSYLPLGAGGRGDEQFF	TGTGCCAGCAGTTACCTTCCCCTGGGAGCGGGGGGCCGGGGGGATGAGCAGTTCTTC
few	TRBJ2-2	TRBV9	-	CASSVQEEEELFF	TGTGCCAGCTCCGTGCAAGAGGAGGAAGAGCTGTTTTTT
many	TRBJ1-1	TRBV29-1	TRBD1	CSVDTGGMAEAFF	TGCAGCGTCGACACAGGGGGCATGGCTGAAGCTTTCTTT
few	TRBJ2-3	TRBV29-1	-	CSVGRASRTDTQYF	TGCAGCGTTGGAAGAGCCTCCCGCACAGATACGCAGTATTTT
-	TRBJ2-1	TRBV30	TRBD2	CASSVRAGSSYNEQFF	TGTGCCTCCAGCGTAAGAGCGGGATCCTCCTACAATGAGCAGTTCTTC
many	TRBJ1-3	TRBV29-1	-	CSVENRRANTIYF	TGCAGCGTTGAAAACCGGAGAGCGAACACCATATATTTT
few	TRBJ2-2	TRBV5-1	TRBD1	CASKVTGEFTGELFF	TGCGCCAGCAAAGTGACAGGGGAGTTCACCGGGGAGCTGTTTTTT
many	TRBJ2-3	TRBV15	-	CATSLGWTDTDTQYF	TGTGCCACCAGCCTCGGGTGGACGGACACAGATACGCAGTATTTT
many	TRBJ2-7	TRBV29-1	TRBD1	CSAGQGAYEQYF	TGCAGCGCCGGACAGGGGGCGTACGAGCAGTACTTC
-	TRBJ1-6	TRBV7-2	-	CASSLGPWGSSNSPLHF	TGTGCCAGCAGCTTAGGCCCCTGGGGCTCTAGTAATTCACCCCTCCACTTT
-	TRBJ1-1	TRBV20-1	-	CSATPGMNTEAFF	TGCAGTGCTACCCCGGGAATGAACACTGAAGCTTTCTTT
few	TRBJ2-5	TRBV11-1	-	CASSGPGEETQYF	TGTGCCAGCAGCGGCCCGGGGGAAGAGACCCAGTACTTC
many	TRBJ1-3	TRBV12-3/TRBV12-4	-	CASSRSYVQGYTIYF	TGTGCCAGCAGTCGCTCTTATGTCCAGGGGTACACCATATATTTT
-	TRBJ1-5	TRBV20-1	-	CSARDFQRGNQPQHF	TGCAGTGCTAGAGATTTCCAGAGGGGGAATCAGCCCCAGCATTTT
few	TRBJ2-1	TRBV12-5	-	CASQMRVYNEQFF	TGTGCTAGTCAAATGCGGGTCTACAATGAGCAGTTCTTC
many	TRBJ2-3	TRBV7-6	-	CASSLSEDTQYF	TGTGCCAGCAGCTTATCAGAGGATACGCAGTATTTT
many	TRBJ1-1	TRBV20-1	-	CSARDNSGPEAFF	TGCAGTGCTAGAGATAATAGCGGCCCTGAAGCTTTCTTT
-	TRBJ1-6	TRBV20-1	-	CSARARLGERGSPLHF	TGCAGTGCTAGAGCAAGATTAGGGGAACGGGGTTCACCCCTCCACTTT
-	TRBJ1-5	TRBV2	-	CASIEGGAGQPQHF	TGTGCCAGCATCGAGGGGGGGGCTGGTCAGCCCCAGCATTTT
few	TRBJ1-4	TRBV12-3/TRBV12-4	-	CASSLGGEGEKLFF	TGTGCCAGCAGTTTGGGGGGGGAAGGTGAAAAACTGTTTTTT
-	TRBJ1-5	TRBV20-1	-	CRGRGPGLGPPGGQPQHF	TGCAGGGGTCGGGGTCCGGGACTGGGGCCCCCCGGGGGTCAGCCCCAGCATTTT
few	TRBJ2-1	TRBV5-6	TRBD2	CASSLGGGRSDEQFF	TGTGCCAGCAGCTTGGGCGGGGGGAGGAGCGATGAGCAGTTCTTC